Here is one T cell receptor (beta chain) with its context. Its specificity is unknown. The data were obtained in a study of T cell responses to AZD1222 COVID-19 vaccine. Measured with immunoSEQ multiplex PCR; TCRdb has only the in-frame clones, and not every one. Of roughly 150,000 clones listed, more than 70% are singletons. Broader study findings: Donors were chiefly white British, with a greater number of females, and clonal diversity was perhaps underestimated. No day 14 peak samples; only post-peak repertoires were characterized. Among AZD1222 vaccinees, only six were seropositive at baseline.

The CDR3 spans 13 residues. The germline CDR1 and CDR2 sequences are SGHNT and YYREEE (reference sequence). V shed 4 bases and J 5 bases; nucleotides not matched to a gene: 4. The input for sequencing was peripheral blood, taken on day 0 of AZD1222 vaccination. The chain employs TRBV5-4 and TRBJ2-7, with 9 bases identical to TRBD2. This receptor was identified in an adult in good health. CDR3 region: CASSVSGSHEQYF. Written as DNA, the CDR3 is TGTGCCAGCAGCGTTAGCGGGAGCCACGAGCAGTACTTC.